This paragraph covers one T cell receptor (beta chain) sequence. The data belong to a study of radiation and T cells in renal cell carcinoma. Time point indicated: blood 4 weeks post-SBRT, at nephrectomy. Treatment meaning: 15 Gy SBRT to primary tumor, nephrectomy 4 weeks later. V shed 6 bases and J shed 5 bases, with 13 bases lying between them. CDR1 is SQVTM, CDR2 ANQGSEA, per germline. CDR3 length: 13 residues. The method was immunoSEQ multiplex PCR; TCRdb's version includes in-frame clones alone and lacks a portion of them. The sample includes some 64,000 clones, around three quarters of them seen just once.

The chain couples TRBV29-1 to TRBJ1-4; D is possibly TRBD1 (6 bases). Sequenced material: blood, taken from a patient whose treatment included radiotherapy and nephrectomy. This TCR was recovered from a man aged 55 to 69 with renal cell carcinoma. The CDR3 protein is CSVAGTSNEKLFF. The CDR3 bases are TGCAGCGTCGCCGGGACATCGAATGAAAAACTGTTTTTT.